The rows below give T cell receptor beta chains drawn from one sample of a study of T-cell reconstitution after alpha-beta-depleted transplantation in children. TCRdb reprocessed the PCR reads with MiXCR, giving one entry per CDR3 protein. This table holds around 600,000 distinct CDR3 sequences, roughly 15% found once. The source material was PBMCs from the stem cell graft donor, sampled from the stem cell graft. Every receptor here comes from a human donor who donated a stem cell graft to a child with acute myeloid leukemia. Both conserved end residues are part of each CDR3. A D gene is named only where the DNA matches it firmly. Size is stated for part of the rows, as once, few or many counts, or as a class when the clone is expanded.

- | - | TRBJ2-7 | TRBV6-2/TRBV6-3 | CASSYWAGTSYEQYF | TGTGCCAGCAGTTACTGGGCAGGAACCTCCTACGAGCAGTACTTC
many | - | TRBJ1-2 | TRBV5-6 | CASSLGRPTPRYGYTF | TGTGCCAGCAGCTTGGGTAGACCCACGCCTAGGTATGGCTACACCTTC
many | - | TRBJ1-2 | TRBV7-2 | CASSLDGGQYGYTF | TGTGCCAGCAGCCTGGACGGGGGTCAGTATGGCTACACCTTC
many | - | TRBJ2-7 | TRBV20-1 | CSARDGREQYF | TGCAGTGCTAGAGATGGGCGGGAGCAGTACTTC
few | TRBD1 | TRBJ2-5 | TRBV12-3/TRBV12-4 | CASSPGQGLTETQYF | TGTGCCAGCAGCCCGGGACAGGGGCTGACGGAGACCCAGTACTTC
many | TRBD1 | TRBJ1-1 | TRBV29-1 | CSVAGGTAEEAFF | TGCAGCGTTGCCGGGGGGACAGCCGAAGAAGCTTTCTTT
few | - | TRBJ2-1 | TRBV18 | CASSPPRTGETGEQFF | TGTGCCAGCTCACCACCGCGCACAGGAGAGACGGGTGAGCAGTTCTTC
many | - | TRBJ1-2 | TRBV12-3/TRBV12-4 | CASSGSGGGYGYTF | TGTGCCAGCAGTGGGTCGGGGGGGGGCTATGGCTACACCTTC
- | - | TRBJ1-1 | TRBV5-5 | CASSFRLMNTEAFF | TGTGCCAGCAGCTTCCGATTAATGAACACTGAAGCTTTCTTT
few | - | TRBJ1-1 | TRBV6-6 | CASTLGGRTEAFF | TGTGCCAGCACCCTGGGGGGCCGTACTGAAGCTTTCTTT
few | TRBD1 | TRBJ1-1 | TRBV7-3 | CASSSALSREGATEAFF | TGTGCCAGCAGCTCAGCTCTATCCCGGGAGGGGGCTACTGAAGCTTTCTTT
many | - | TRBJ2-1 | TRBV12-3/TRBV12-4 | CASRENSYNEQFF | TGTGCCAGCAGGGAGAATTCCTACAATGAGCAGTTCTTC
- | TRBD2 | TRBJ2-1 | TRBV5-1 | CASSLGLATGNEQFF | TGCGCCAGCAGCTTGGGACTAGCGACTGGCAATGAGCAGTTCTTC
many | TRBD2 | TRBJ2-1 | TRBV20-1 | CSARVRLAGGPSEQFF | TGCAGTGCTAGGGTTCGACTAGCGGGGGGGCCTAGTGAGCAGTTCTTC
- | - | TRBJ1-1 | TRBV5-3 | CARSHLIRDTEAFF | TGTGCCAGAAGCCACCTGATCAGGGACACTGAAGCTTTCTTT
- | - | TRBJ2-6 | TRBV12-3/TRBV12-4 | CATSGSGANVLTF | TGTGCCACTTCAGGGAGTGGGGCCAACGTCCTGACTTTC
many | - | TRBJ2-3 | TRBV20-1 | CSASGPAVDTQYF | TGCAGTGCTAGCGGTCCAGCCGTAGATACGCAGTATTTT
- | - | TRBJ1-6 | TRBV27 | CASSLSDRIYNSPLHF | TGTGCCAGCAGTCTATCAGACAGGATCTATAATTCACCCCTCCACTTT
- | - | TRBJ1-2 | TRBV10-2 | CASSPGLGHGYTF | TGCGCCAGCAGCCCAGGGTTGGGGCATGGCTACACCTTC
many | - | TRBJ1-4 | TRBV29-1 | CSVGRQGEKLFF | TGCAGCGTTGGACGCCAGGGAGAAAAACTGTTTTTT
- | - | TRBJ1-5 | TRBV20-1 | CSARATTGTANRLGPQHF | TGCAGTGCTAGAGCTACTACGGGAACAGCTAACCGCCTTGGGCCCCAGCATTTT
many | TRBD1 | TRBJ1-1 | TRBV5-1 | CASSLQDRATEAFF | TGCGCCAGCAGCTTGCAGGACAGGGCGACTGAAGCTTTCTTT
many | - | TRBJ2-1 | TRBV6-6 | CASSPDRLENLF | TGTGCCAGCAGTCCGGATAGACTAGAAAACCTCTTC
few | - | TRBJ1-6 | TRBV12-3/TRBV12-4 | CASSFGEGVRSPLHF | TGTGCCAGCAGTTTTGGGGAGGGCGTCAGATCACCCCTCCACTTT
many | - | TRBJ2-7 | TRBV29-1 | CSVEQQGYEQYF | TGCAGCGTTGAGCAACAGGGCTACGAGCAGTACTTC
- | - | TRBJ2-1 | TRBV4-3 | CASSPRDWGNEQFF | TGCGCCAGCAGCCCCCGGGACTGGGGGAATGAGCAGTTCTTC
many | TRBD1 | TRBJ1-1 | TRBV7-6 | CASSSRTGVNTEAFF | TGTGCCAGCAGCTCCAGGACAGGGGTGAACACTGAAGCTTTCTTT
- | - | TRBJ2-1 | TRBV20-1 | CSAGGANNEQFF | TGCAGTGCTGGAGGGGCGAACAATGAGCAGTTCTTC
- | - | TRBJ2-7 | TRBV20-1 | CSGGDPYEQYF | TGCAGTGGAGGGGATCCCTACGAGCAGTACTTC
few | TRBD1 | TRBJ2-2 | TRBV12-3/TRBV12-4 | CASSPIVRDRGHTGELFF | TGTGCCAGCAGTCCTATAGTCCGGGACAGGGGACACACCGGGGAGCTGTTTTTT
- | - | TRBJ2-5 | TRBV5-1 | CASTLLGTRNQETQYF | TGCGCCAGCACCCTCCTGGGGACAAGAAATCAAGAGACCCAGTACTTC
many | TRBD2 | TRBJ2-3 | TRBV5-6 | CASSFYGGSDRSDTQYF | TGTGCCAGCAGCTTCTACGGGGGGTCGGATCGGTCAGATACGCAGTATTTT
- | - | TRBJ1-1 | TRBV7-2 | CASSLEGKVTEAFF | TGTGCCAGCAGCTTAGAGGGGAAGGTCACTGAAGCTTTCTTT
few | TRBD1 | TRBJ1-5 | TRBV7-2 | CASSRGQGIRQPQHF | TGTGCCAGCAGCCGAGGACAGGGGATTAGGCAGCCCCAGCATTTT
many | TRBD1 | TRBJ1-1 | TRBV20-1 | CSARTGWNTEAFF | TGCAGTGCGCGGACAGGGTGGAACACTGAAGCTTTCTTT
- | TRBD1 | TRBJ1-5 | TRBV15 | CATSRDLTDRGSQPQHF | TGTGCCACCAGCAGAGACCTAACAGACAGGGGAAGTCAGCCCCAGCATTTT
many | - | TRBJ1-1 | TRBV10-3 | CAIFSGGANTEAFF | TGTGCCATCTTCTCCGGAGGGGCGAACACTGAAGCTTTCTTT
many | - | TRBJ1-2 | TRBV20-1 | CSAPPKLSDGYTF | TGCAGTGCTCCCCCGAAGCTGAGTGATGGCTACACCTTC
- | TRBD2 | TRBJ2-3 | TRBV9 | CASSLPRTSGGRTDTQYF | TGTGCCAGCAGCCTACCCCGGACTAGCGGGGGTAGAACAGATACGCAGTATTTT
few | TRBD1 | TRBJ1-2 | TRBV6-1 | CASSEAVGQGYGYTF | TGTGCCAGCAGTGAAGCGGTGGGACAGGGATATGGCTACACCTTC
many | TRBD1 | TRBJ2-2 | TRBV6-5 | CASSYCRTGVGRNTGELFF | TGTGCCAGCAGTTACTGTAGGACAGGGGTCGGAAGGAACACCGGGGAGCTGTTTTTT
- | - | TRBJ1-5 | TRBV11-2 | CASSISWAPGKFGNQPQHF | TGTGCCAGCAGTATCTCTTGGGCGCCCGGGAAGTTTGGCAATCAGCCCCAGCATTTT
- | - | TRBJ1-2 | TRBV4-2 | CASIADRRANYGYTF | TGTGCCAGCATAGCCGACAGGAGAGCTAACTATGGCTACACCTTC
many | - | TRBJ1-1 | TRBV20-1 | CSARPAGLNTEAFF | TGCAGTGCTAGACCCGCGGGTTTGAACACTGAAGCTTTCTTT
few | TRBD1 | TRBJ1-4 | TRBV12-3/TRBV12-4 | CASSFRGQFNEKLFF | TGTGCCAGCAGTTTTAGGGGGCAGTTTAATGAAAAACTGTTTTTT
few | - | TRBJ2-7 | TRBV20-1 | CSAEAGGGTAYEQYF | TGCAGTGCTGAGGCAGGGGGGGGCACCGCCTACGAGCAGTACTTC
few | - | TRBJ2-5 | TRBV20-1 | CSAQPGFLEETQYF | TGCAGTGCTCAACCGGGATTTCTGGAAGAGACCCAGTACTTC
many | TRBD1 | TRBJ1-4 | TRBV20-1 | CSASERRGQTNEKLFF | TGCAGTGCGAGCGAACGCAGGGGGCAAACTAATGAAAAACTGTTTTTT
few | - | TRBJ1-1 | TRBV4-2 | CASSQVVTEAFF | TGTGCCAGCAGCCAAGTGGTGACTGAAGCTTTCTTT
many | TRBD1 | TRBJ1-6 | TRBV20-1 | CSARRTGGFDSPLHF | TGCAGTGCTAGACGGACAGGGGGCTTTGATTCACCCCTCCACTTT
many | - | TRBJ2-4 | TRBV20-1 | CSASGQLAKNIQYF | TGCAGTGCTAGCGGGCAGTTAGCCAAAAACATTCAGTACTTC